This record looks at one TCR beta chain sequence and its context. Its antigen is still unknown. Germline V gene sequence: CDR1 SGHRS, CDR2 YFSETQ. V was clipped by 2 bases and J by 4 bases, with 9 bases between them. The CDR3 totals 14 residues. The data were taken from a study of blood T cells in healthy people across ages. Notes on the study in general: Diversity was estimated from one million T cells, and these estimates were considered underestimates.

A sample-barcoded 5' primer and a J-beta primer mix were used in a second PCR of roughly 6 to 11 cycles. TCRdb called the 5' RACE reads again in MiXCR, with one record for every CDR3 protein. The sample carries 800,000 to 950,000 distinct CDR3 sequences, about 28% recorded once. A further study also used this sample, focusing on T cells of mothers and their children. As that report states: In related and unrelated pairs alike, thymic selection shapes TCR recombination output, with inherited differences minor.

The clonotype comes from a woman aged 40 to 49 in good health. The sample consisted of blood. The chain joins TRBV5-1 to TRBJ1-4; D possibly corresponds to TRBD1 (5 bases). In DNA form, the CDR3 reads TGCGCCAGCAGCTTCGACAGCCTTAATGAAAAACTGTTTTTT. It is translated as CASSFDSLNEKLFF.